This T cell receptor (beta chain) appears in the sequencing data of a study of control samples from healthy donors and cancer patients. Measured with immunoSEQ multiplex PCR; TCRdb has only the in-frame clones, and not every one. The sample yields around 130,000 clones, roughly 91% seen once. This CDR3 is 15 amino acids long. Looked up from germline, CDR1 is SGHTA and CDR2 is FQGNSA. The V gene lost 4 bases and the J gene lost 6 bases, with 15 bases spanning the gap. The V call is TRBV7-2, the J call TRBJ2-2; a possible D gene is TRBD1 (6 bases). This receptor was taken from a man over 45 with head and neck cancer. The sequenced sample was PBMCs. The CDR3 DNA reads TGTGCCAGCAGCTCCACAGGGTTTGGGGCCGGGGAGCTGTTTTTT. It yields the protein CASSSTGFGAGELFF.